This T cell receptor (beta chain) is from a study of blood T cell repertoires in COVID-19 (dated by TCRdb to the early 2020s). About the study as a whole: Samples covering the acute and convalescent phases of COVID-19 were provided by collaborators in the United States, Italy and Spain. Samples came from the ongoing ImmuneRACE study (first 160 participants) plus 1,254 subjects from 6 global collaborators. The prospective study material was composed of cDNA or gDNA derived from T cells, B-cell-depleted T cells, or PBMCs. The repertoires were released in a freely available public database meant as a resource for research on the immune response to SARS-CoV-2. Where available, HLA class I and class II types were taken from metadata supplied by the sample provider and were not determined by assay-based typing. Sample metadata almost always included a de-identified subject ID, COVID-19 status, age in years and sex. Subjects who had been exposed to COVID-19, were actively infected with it, or had recovered from it provided the deeply sampled blood TCRbeta repertoires that made up the dataset. Overall study results and their limits: How much clinical and demographic metadata was included differed by source and by participant, and the metadata was provided uncurated.

TCRbeta CDR3 regions were amplified from genomic DNA by means of the immunoSEQ Assay, a bias-controlled multiplex PCR. As for how the authors treated the data: Nucleated cell counts per sample were estimated from amplification of reference gene primers within the assay. To quantify the absolute abundance of each unique TCRbeta CDR3 rearrangement, sequence reads were collapsed and filtered. For each sample, productive Simpson clonality was calculated as the square root of Simpson's diversity index across productive rearrangements. TCRdb holds this immuneACCESS table with in-frame rearrangements only. Some clones are missing; in checked studies, unresolved V genes explain under half, and the rest has no known cause. D and trimming come from the DNA, and the V and J calls and clone size come from that table. Recorded for this sample are roughly 140,000 clones; less than 85% of them occurred a single time. The ten largest account for roughly 6.5% of the sample.

As regards this clone: No antigen is known for it. No clone much larger than this one lies a single base away; base qualities are absent.

Whole blood was collected in K2EDTA tubes by collaborating institutions according to the institutions' own protocols. For TCRbeta analysis, collaborators shipped samples as frozen whole blood, isolated PBMCs, or DNA extracted from either of those sample types. V loses 2 bases at its end and J loses 3 bases; junction bases beyond the gene matches: 2. The CDR3 measures 15 amino acids from cysteine to phenylalanine. Kept here is only the CDR3 DNA, which spans 45 bases and is read in frame from base 1. Looking up the germline V gene yields CDR1 SGDLS and CDR2 YYNGEE. The chain was built from TRBV9 and TRBJ1-3, with 10 junctional bases fitting TRBD1. The sequenced sample was peripheral blood. This sequence originates from a human donor in a cohort sampled during active COVID-19. CDR3 sequence: CASSVTGGFGNTIYF. The nucleotide sequence is given as TGTGCCAGCAGCGTGACAGGGGGCTTTGGAAACACCATATATTTT.